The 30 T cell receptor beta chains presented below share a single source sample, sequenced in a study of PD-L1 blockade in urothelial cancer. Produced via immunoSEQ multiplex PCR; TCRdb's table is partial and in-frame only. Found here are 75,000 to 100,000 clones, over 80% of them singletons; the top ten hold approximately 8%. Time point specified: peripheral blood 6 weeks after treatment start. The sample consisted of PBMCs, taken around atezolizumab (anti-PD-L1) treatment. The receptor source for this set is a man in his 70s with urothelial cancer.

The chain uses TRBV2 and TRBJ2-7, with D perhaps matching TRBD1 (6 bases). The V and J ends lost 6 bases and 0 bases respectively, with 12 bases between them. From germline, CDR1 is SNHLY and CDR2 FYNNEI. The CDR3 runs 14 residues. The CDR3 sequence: CASRTDRSSYEQYF. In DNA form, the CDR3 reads TGTGCCAGCAGGACGGACAGAAGCTCCTACGAGCAGTACTTC.

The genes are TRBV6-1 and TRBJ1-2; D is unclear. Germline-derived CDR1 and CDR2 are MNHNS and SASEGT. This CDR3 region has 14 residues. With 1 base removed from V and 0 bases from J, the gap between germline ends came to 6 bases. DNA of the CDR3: TGTGCCAGCAGTGAAGGTTTAGCTAACTATGGCTACACCTTC. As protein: CASSEGLANYGYTF.

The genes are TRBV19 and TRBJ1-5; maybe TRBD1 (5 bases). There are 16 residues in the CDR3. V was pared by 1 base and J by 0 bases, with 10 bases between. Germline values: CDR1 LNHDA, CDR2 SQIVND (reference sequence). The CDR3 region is CASSIVGDYSNQPQHF. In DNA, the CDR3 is TGTGCCAGTAGTATAGTTGGGGACTATAGCAATCAGCCCCAGCATTTT.

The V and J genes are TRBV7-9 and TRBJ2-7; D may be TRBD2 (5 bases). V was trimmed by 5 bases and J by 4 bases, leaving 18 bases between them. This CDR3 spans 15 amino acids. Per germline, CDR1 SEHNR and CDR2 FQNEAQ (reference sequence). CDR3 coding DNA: TGTGCCAGCAGCCCCCTCGGGGTTGAGTTTTACGAGCAGTACTTC. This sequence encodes CASSPLGVEFYEQYF.

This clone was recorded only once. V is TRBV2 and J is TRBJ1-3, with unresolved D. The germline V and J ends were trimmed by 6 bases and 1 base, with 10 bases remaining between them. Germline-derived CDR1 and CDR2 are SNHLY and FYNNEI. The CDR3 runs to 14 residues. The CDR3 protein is CASRPTPSGNTIYF. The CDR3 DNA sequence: TGTGCCAGCAGACCAACACCTTCTGGAAACACCATATATTTT.

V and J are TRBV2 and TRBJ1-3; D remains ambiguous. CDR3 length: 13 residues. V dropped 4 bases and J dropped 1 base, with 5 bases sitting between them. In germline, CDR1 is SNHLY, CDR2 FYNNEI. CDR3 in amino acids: CASSGQSGNTIYF. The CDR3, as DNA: TGTGCCAGCAGTGGGCAGTCTGGAAACACCATATATTTT.

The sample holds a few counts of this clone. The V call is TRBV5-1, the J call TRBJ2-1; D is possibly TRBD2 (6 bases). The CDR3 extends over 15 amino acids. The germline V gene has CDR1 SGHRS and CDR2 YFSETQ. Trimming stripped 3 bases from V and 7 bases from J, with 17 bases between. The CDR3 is CASSSWTPRGNEQFF. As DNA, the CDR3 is TGCGCCAGCAGCTCATGGACTCCACGGGGGAATGAGCAGTTCTTC.

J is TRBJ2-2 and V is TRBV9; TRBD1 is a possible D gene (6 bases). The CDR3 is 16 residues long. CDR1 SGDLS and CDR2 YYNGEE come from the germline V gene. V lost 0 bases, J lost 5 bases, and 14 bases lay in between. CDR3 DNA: TGTGCCAGCAGCGTAGCTACAGGGATGCGGACCGGGGAGCTGTTTTTT. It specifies CASSVATGMRTGELFF.

The CDR3 DNA is TGCGCCAGCAGATCGACAGGGTCCTACAATGAGCAGTTCTTC. Protein product: CASRSTGSYNEQFF. This chain connects TRBV5-1 to TRBJ2-1, with 7 positions matching TRBD1. The CDR3 sequence is 14 residues long. From germline, CDR1 is SGHRS and CDR2 YFSETQ. V shed 5 bases, J shed 1 base, and the junction held 3 bases outside the gene matches. Supplemented by reference TRBV5-1 and TRBJ2-1, the full variable domain reads KAGVTQTPRYLIKTRGQQVTLSCSPISGHRSVSWYQQTPGQGLQFLFEYFSETQRNKGNFPGRFSGRQFSNSRSEMNVSTLELGDSALYLCASRSTGSYNEQFFGPGTRLTVL.

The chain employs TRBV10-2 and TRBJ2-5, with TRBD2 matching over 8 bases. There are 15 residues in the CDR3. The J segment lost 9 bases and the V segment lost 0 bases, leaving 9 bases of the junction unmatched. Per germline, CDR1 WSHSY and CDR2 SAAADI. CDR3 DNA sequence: TGCGCCAGCAGTGAGTCAGCGGGGGCCCAATGGTCCCAGTACTTC. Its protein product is CASSESAGAQWSQYF.

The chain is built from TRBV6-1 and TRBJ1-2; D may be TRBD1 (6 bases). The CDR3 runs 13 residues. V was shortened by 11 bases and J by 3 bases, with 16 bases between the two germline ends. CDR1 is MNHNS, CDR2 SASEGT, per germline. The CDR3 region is CAGSLGGDYGYTF. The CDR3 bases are TGTGCCGGCTCCCTAGGGGGGGACTATGGCTACACCTTC.

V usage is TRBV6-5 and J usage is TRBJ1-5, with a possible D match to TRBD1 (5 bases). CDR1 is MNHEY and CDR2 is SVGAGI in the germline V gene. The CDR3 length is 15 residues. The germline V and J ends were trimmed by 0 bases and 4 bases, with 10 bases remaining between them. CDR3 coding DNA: TGTGCCAGCAGTTACTCGAGAAGGGGTAATCAGCCCCAGCATTTT. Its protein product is CASSYSRRGNQPQHF.

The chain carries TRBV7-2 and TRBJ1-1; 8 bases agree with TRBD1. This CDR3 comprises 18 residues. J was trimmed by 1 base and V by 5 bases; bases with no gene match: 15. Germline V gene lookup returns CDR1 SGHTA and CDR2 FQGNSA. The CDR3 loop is CASSPHSIPGTGNTEAFF. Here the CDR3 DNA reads TGTGCCAGCAGCCCCCATAGTATTCCCGGGACAGGGAACACTGAAGCTTTCTTT.

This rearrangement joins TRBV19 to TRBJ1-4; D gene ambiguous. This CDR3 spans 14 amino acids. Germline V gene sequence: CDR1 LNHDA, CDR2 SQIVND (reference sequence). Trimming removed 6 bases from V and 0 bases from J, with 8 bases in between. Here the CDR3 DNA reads TGTGCCAGTAGCCAACAGCCAACTAATGAAAAACTGTTTTTT. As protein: CASSQQPTNEKLFF.

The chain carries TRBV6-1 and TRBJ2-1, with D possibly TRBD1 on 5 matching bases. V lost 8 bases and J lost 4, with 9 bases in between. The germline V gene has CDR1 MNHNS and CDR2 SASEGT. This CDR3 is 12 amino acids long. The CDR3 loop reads CASGAAYNEQFF. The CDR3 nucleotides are TGTGCCAGCGGGGCGGCTTACAATGAGCAGTTCTTC.

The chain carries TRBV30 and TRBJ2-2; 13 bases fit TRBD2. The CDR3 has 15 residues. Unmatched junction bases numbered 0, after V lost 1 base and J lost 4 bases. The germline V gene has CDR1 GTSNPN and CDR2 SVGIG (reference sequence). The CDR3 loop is CAWSGTSGSTGELFF. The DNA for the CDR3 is TGTGCCTGGAGTGGGACTAGCGGGAGCACCGGGGAGCTGTTTTTT.

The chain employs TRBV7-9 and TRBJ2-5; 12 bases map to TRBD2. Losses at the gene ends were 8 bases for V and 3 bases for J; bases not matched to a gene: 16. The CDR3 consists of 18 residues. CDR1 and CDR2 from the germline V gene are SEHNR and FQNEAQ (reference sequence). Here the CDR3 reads CASSVRFEGLAGEETQYF. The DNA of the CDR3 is TGTGCCAGCTCCGTACGATTTGAGGGACTAGCGGGCGAAGAGACCCAGTACTTC.

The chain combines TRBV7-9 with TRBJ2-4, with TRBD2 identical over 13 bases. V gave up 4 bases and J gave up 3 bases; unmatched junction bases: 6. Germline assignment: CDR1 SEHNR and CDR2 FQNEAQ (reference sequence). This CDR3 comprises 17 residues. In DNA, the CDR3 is TGTGCCAGCAGCTCCCAACTAGCGGGGGGGCGCAAAAACATTCAGTACTTC. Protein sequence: CASSSQLAGGRKNIQYF.

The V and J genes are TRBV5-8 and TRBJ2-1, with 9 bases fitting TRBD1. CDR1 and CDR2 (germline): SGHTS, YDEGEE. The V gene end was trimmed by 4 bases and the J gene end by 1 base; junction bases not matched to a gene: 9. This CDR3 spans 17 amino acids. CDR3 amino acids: CASSPGSGTGSYNEQFF. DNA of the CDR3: TGTGCCAGCAGCCCAGGTTCCGGGACAGGGTCCTACAATGAGCAGTTCTTC.

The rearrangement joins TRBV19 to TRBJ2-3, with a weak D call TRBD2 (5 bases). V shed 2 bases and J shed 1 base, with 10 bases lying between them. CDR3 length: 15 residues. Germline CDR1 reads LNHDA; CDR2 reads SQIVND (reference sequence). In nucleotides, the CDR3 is TGTGCCAGTAGTATATTCGGACTCCGCACAGATACGCAGTATTTT. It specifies CASSIFGLRTDTQYF.

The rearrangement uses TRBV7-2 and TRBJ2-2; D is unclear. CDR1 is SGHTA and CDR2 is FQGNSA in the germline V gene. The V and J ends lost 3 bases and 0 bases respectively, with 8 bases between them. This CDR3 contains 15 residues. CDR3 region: CASSLVQANTGELFF. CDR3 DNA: TGTGCCAGCAGCTTGGTCCAGGCGAACACCGGGGAGCTGTTTTTT.

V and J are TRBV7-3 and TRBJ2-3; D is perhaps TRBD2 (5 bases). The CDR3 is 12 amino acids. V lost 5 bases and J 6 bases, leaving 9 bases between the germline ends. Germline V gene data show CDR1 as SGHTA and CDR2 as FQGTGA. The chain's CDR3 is CASSRDRDTQYF. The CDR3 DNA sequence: TGTGCCAGCAGCCGGGATAGGGATACGCAGTATTTT. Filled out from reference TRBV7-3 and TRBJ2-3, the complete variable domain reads GAGVSQTPSNKVTEKGKYVELRCDPISGHTALYWYRQSLGQGPEFLIYFQGTGAADDSGLPNDRFFAVRPEGSVSTLKIQRTERGDSAVYLCASSRDRDTQYFGPGTRLTVL.

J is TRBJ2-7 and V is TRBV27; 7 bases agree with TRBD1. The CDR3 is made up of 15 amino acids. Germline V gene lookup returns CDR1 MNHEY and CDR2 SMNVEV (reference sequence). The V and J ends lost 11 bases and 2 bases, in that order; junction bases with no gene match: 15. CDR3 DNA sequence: TGTGCCGGCCGGGTAACCTCCGGGACAGCCTACGAGCAGTACTTC. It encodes CAGRVTSGTAYEQYF.

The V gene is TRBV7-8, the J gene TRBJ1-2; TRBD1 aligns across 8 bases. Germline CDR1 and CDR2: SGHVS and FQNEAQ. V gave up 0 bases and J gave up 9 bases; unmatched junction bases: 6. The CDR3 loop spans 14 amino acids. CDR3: CASSLAGQEDSYTF. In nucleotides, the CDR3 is TGTGCCAGCAGCTTAGCGGGACAGGAGGACAGCTACACCTTC. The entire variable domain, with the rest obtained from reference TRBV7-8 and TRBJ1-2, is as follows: GAGVSQSPRYKVAKRGQDVALRCDPISGHVSLFWYQQALGQGPEFLTYFQNEAQLDKSGLPSDRFFAERPEGSVSTLKIQRTQQEDSAVYLCASSLAGQEDSYTFGSGTRLTVV.

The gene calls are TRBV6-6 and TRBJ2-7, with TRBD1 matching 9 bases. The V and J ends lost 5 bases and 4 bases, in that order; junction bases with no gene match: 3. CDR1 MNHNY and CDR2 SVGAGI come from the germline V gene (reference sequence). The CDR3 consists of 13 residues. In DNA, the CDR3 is TGTGCCAGCAGTCAGACAGGGGGGTACGAGCAGTACTTC. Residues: CASSQTGGYEQYF.

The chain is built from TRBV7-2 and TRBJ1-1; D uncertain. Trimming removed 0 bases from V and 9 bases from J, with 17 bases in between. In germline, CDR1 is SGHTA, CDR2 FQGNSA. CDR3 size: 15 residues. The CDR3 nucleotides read TGTGCCAGCAGCTTAGCAGGAGGCCTAAAACTTAAAGCTTTCTTT. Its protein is CASSLAGGLKLKAFF.

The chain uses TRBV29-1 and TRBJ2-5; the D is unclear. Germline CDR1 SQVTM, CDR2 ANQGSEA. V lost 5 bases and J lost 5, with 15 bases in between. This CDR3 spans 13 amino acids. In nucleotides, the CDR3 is TGCAGCGTTACGGGTAGCAGCATCGAGACCCAGTACTTC. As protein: CSVTGSSIETQYF.

CDR3 sequence: CASSLMTGDIHRGGYTF. Written as DNA, the CDR3 is TGTGCCAGCAGCTTAATGACAGGGGACATCCACCGCGGGGGCTACACCTTC. The chain combines TRBV7-2 with TRBJ1-2, with 8 bases that match TRBD1. CDR1 is SGHTA and CDR2 is FQGNSA in the germline V gene. The CDR3 runs 17 residues. With 2 bases clipped from V and 8 bases from J, the junction kept 16 bases outside the gene matches.

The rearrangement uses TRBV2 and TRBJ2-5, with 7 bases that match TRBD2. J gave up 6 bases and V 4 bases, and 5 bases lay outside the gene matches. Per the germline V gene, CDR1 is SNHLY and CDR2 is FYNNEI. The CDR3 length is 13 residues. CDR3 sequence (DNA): TGTGCCAGCAGTGGCCAGCGGGAAAAGACCCAGTACTTC. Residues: CASSGQREKTQYF.

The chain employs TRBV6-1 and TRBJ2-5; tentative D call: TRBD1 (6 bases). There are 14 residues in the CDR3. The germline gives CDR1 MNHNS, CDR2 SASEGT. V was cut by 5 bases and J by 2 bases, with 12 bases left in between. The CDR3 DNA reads TGTGCCAGCAGTCACCCGGACAGTCAAGAGACCCAGTACTTC. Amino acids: CASSHPDSQETQYF.